The 16 T cell receptor beta chains in this list originate from one sample, sequenced in a study of blood T cell repertoires in COVID-19. Using immunoSEQ multiplex PCR, the repertoire was profiled, and TCRdb retains in-frame clones only, with some absent. Of 25,000 or so clones in the sample, around 84% are singletons; the top ten hold about a fifth. Material: peripheral blood. The receptors derive from a woman of 80 years or more with acute or convalescent COVID-19.

This clone occurred once. The genes are TRBV5-1 and TRBJ1-2; possibly TRBD1 for D (6 bases). CDR1 SGHRS and CDR2 YFSETQ come from the germline V gene. The CDR3 is 14 residues long. V shed 3 bases and J shed 5 bases, with 14 bases lying between them. The CDR3 loop reads CASSSDSNSYGYTF. The CDR3 coding sequence is TGCGCCAGCAGCTCGGACAGTAATTCTTATGGCTACACCTTC.

The chain employs TRBV19 and TRBJ2-3; 10 positions agree with TRBD2. The CDR3 is 15 amino acids. J was trimmed by 6 bases and V by 7 bases; bases with no gene match: 10. Germline lookup yields CDR1 LNHDA and CDR2 SQIVND (reference sequence). CDR3 sequence reads: CASNHGLAVFDTQYF. In DNA, the CDR3 is TGTGCCAGTAACCACGGACTAGCGGTATTCGATACGCAGTATTTT.

The chain joins TRBV5-4 to TRBJ1-4; 12 bases fit TRBD1. V gave up 0 bases and J gave up 8 bases; unmatched junction bases: 2. Looked up from germline, CDR1 is SGHNT and CDR2 is YYREEE (reference sequence). This CDR3 region has 15 residues. CDR3 in DNA: TGTGCCAGCAGCTTGGGCGGGACAGGGGGCGAAAAACTGTTTTTT. It translates to CASSLGGTGGEKLFF.

V and J are TRBV9 and TRBJ2-2; perhaps TRBD2 as D (6 bases). The CDR3 runs 16 residues. V was trimmed by 4 bases and J by 3 bases, leaving 16 bases between them. Looked up from germline, CDR1 is SGDLS and CDR2 is YYNGEE. Written as DNA, the CDR3 is TGTGCCAGCAGCCCTGGGGTAGCGGTTTACACCGGGGAGCTGTTTTTT. Translating gives CASSPGVAVYTGELFF.

The V gene is TRBV30, the J gene TRBJ2-5, with 10 bases matching TRBD2. V was clipped by 2 bases and J by 5 bases; unmatched bases: 8. CDR1 and CDR2 from the germline V gene are GTSNPN and SVGIG (reference sequence). The CDR3 runs to 15 residues. As DNA, the CDR3 is TGTGCCTGGAGTAAACAGCGGGGGGGCCCTGAGACCCAGTACTTC. Its translation is CAWSKQRGGPETQYF.

This clone ranks as medium-sized. The chain carries TRBV13 and TRBJ2-7, with TRBD2 as a possible D gene (7 bases). V lost 2 bases, J lost 6 bases, and 17 bases lay in between. The CDR3 contains 15 residues. The V gene's germline CDR1 is PRHDT and CDR2 FYEKMQ (reference sequence). The CDR3 nucleotides are TGTGCCAGCAGCTTACGGGGGGCGCCTTCTCGCGAGCAGTACTTC. This gives the protein CASSLRGAPSREQYF.

This clone was seen only once. The chain combines TRBV7-9 with TRBJ2-3, with 9 bases lining up with TRBD1. Germline assignment: CDR1 SEHNR and CDR2 FQNEAQ (reference sequence). J gave up 4 bases and V 5 bases, and 7 bases lay outside the gene matches. The CDR3 consists of 15 residues. The CDR3 DNA reads as TGTGCCAGCAGCCAGGGACAGGGCCGGGCAGATACGCAGTATTTT. Translating it yields CASSQGQGRADTQYF.

The rearrangement joins TRBV28 to TRBJ1-6, with D unclear. The V end was cut by 6 bases, the J end by 5 bases, with 11 bases between. There are 14 residues in the CDR3. Germline CDR1 and CDR2: MDHEN and SYDVKM. The CDR3: CASSPTDNNSPLHF. The CDR3 DNA reads as TGTGCCAGCAGCCCAACCGACAATAATTCACCCCTCCACTTT.

This clone was observed once. The chain is built from TRBV6-1 and TRBJ2-7; 7 bases map to TRBD2. The CDR3 has 15 residues. Germline V CDR1 and CDR2: MNHNS, SASEGT. V gave up 1 base and J gave up 0 bases; unmatched junction bases: 3. CDR3 protein: CASSEEGGGSYEQYF. The CDR3 region has the DNA TGTGCCAGCAGTGAAGAGGGCGGGGGCTCCTACGAGCAGTACTTC.

The chain is built from TRBV7-6 and TRBJ2-2; 11 positions match TRBD2. The germline V gene has CDR1 SGHVS and CDR2 FNYEAQ. The trim removed 2 bases at V and 6 bases at J, leaving 2 bases unmatched. The CDR3 sequence is 15 residues long. In DNA form, the CDR3 reads TGTGCCAGCAGCTTATCACTAGCGGGGGCCGGGGAGCTGTTTTTT. Amino acid sequence: CASSLSLAGAGELFF.

The chain is built from TRBV7-8 and TRBJ1-2; 12 nucleotides agree with TRBD1. This CDR3 has 17 amino acids. Germline V CDR1 and CDR2: SGHVS, FQNEAQ. Trimming cost V 3 bases and J 2 bases; bases outside gene matches: 7. This chain's CDR3 is CASSLFGTGGRNYGYTF. In DNA, the CDR3 is TGTGCCAGCAGCTTGTTCGGGACAGGGGGCCGAAACTATGGCTACACCTTC.

This chain joins TRBV3-1 (or the pseudogene TRBV3-2) and TRBJ2-7; TRBD1 matches at 12 bases. After removal of 7 bases from V and 3 bases from J, the junction contained 10 bases not matched to a gene. CDR1 is LGHDT, CDR2 YNNKEL, per germline (reference sequence). The CDR3 is made up of 16 amino acids. The chain's CDR3 is CASTFGGDRGLYEQYF. For the CDR3, the DNA is TGTGCCAGCACGTTTGGGGGGGACAGGGGGCTCTACGAGCAGTACTTC.

The genes are TRBV12-1 and TRBJ2-3; the table's D call, TRBD2, was not checked against the DNA. TRBV12-1 is designated a pseudogene. CDR3 size: 15 residues. This CDR3 reads CASRCTLAGTDTQYF. DNA of the CDR3: TGTGCCAGCAGATGCACTTTAGCGGGAACAGATACGCAGTATTTT.

This CDR3 reads CASSLGDSGETQYF. The CDR3 DNA reads as TGCGCCAGCAGCTTGGGGGACTCGGGGGAGACCCAGTACTTC. V usage is TRBV5-1 and J usage is TRBJ2-5, with D maybe TRBD2 (6 bases). This CDR3 has 14 amino acids. CDR1 is SGHRS, CDR2 YFSETQ, per germline. V was pared by 0 bases and J by 5 bases, with 11 bases between.

This clone showed up just once. The rearrangement uses TRBV5-8 and TRBJ1-3; tentative D call: TRBD1 (6 bases). CDR1 and CDR2 (germline): SGHTS, YDEGEE. V was trimmed by 3 bases and J by 3 bases, leaving 10 bases between them. CDR3 size: 14 residues. DNA of the CDR3: TGTGCCAGCAGCTCTACAGGGTATGGAAACACCATATATTTT. This translates into CASSSTGYGNTIYF.

The CDR3 DNA follows: TGCGCCAGCAGCCAAGGGACAAGTTTGGGTTCACCCCTCCACTTT. The encoded protein is CASSQGTSLGSPLHF. V usage is TRBV4-3 and J usage is TRBJ1-6; tentative D call: TRBD1 (5 bases). The length of the CDR3 is 15 residues. V gave up 1 base and J gave up 9 bases, with 13 bases separating them. Germline V lookup: CDR1 LGHNA, CDR2 YSLEER.